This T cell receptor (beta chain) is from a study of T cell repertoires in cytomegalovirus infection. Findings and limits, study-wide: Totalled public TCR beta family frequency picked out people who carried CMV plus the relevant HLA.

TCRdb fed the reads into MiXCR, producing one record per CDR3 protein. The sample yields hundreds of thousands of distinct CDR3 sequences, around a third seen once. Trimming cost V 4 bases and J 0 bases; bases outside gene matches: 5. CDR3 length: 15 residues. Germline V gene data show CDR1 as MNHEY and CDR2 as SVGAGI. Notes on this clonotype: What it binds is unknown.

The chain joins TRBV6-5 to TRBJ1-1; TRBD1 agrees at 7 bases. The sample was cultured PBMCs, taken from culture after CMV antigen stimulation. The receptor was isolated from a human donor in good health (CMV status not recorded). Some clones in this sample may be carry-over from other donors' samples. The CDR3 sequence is CASSSRDSMNTEAFF. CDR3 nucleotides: TGTGCCAGCAGTTCAAGGGACAGCATGAACACTGAAGCTTTCTTT.